This T cell receptor (beta chain) was observed in a study of long-term antiretroviral therapy in people with HIV. CDR1 and CDR2 (germline): MNHNS, SASEGT. CDR3 length: 15 residues. Trimming at V came to 4 bases and at J to 0 bases, leaving 2 bases not matched to a gene. This was the immunoSEQ v3.0 assay at survey level. Repertoires were generated with immunoSEQ multiplex PCR, while TCRdb's copy carries only in-frame clones and drops some. The table includes over 30,000 clones, around 85% detected once. The V call is TRBV6-1, the J call TRBJ2-3; 9 bases are a match to TRBD1. This TCR came from a woman aged 45-65 years with HIV. Sequenced here: unsorted PBMCs, sampled 3.1 years after starting antiretroviral therapy. CDR3 DNA sequence: TGTGCCAGCAGTGCCGGACAGGGGAGCACAGATACGCAGTATTTT. The encoded protein is CASSAGQGSTDTQYF.